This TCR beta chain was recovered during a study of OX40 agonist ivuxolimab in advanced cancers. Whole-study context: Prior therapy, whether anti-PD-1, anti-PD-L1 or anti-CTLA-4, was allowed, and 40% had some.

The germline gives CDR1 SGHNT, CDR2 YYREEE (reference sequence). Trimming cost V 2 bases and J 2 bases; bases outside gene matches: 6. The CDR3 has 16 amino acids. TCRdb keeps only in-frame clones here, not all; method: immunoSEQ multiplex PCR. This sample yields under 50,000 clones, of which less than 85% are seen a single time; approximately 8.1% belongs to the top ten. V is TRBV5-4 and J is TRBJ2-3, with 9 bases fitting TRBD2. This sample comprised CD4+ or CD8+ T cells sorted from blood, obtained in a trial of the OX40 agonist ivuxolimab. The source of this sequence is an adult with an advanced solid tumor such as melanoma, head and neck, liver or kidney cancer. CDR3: CASSLWTSALTDTQYF. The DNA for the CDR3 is TGTGCCAGCAGCTTATGGACTAGCGCCCTCACAGATACGCAGTATTTT.